One and the same sample provided the 11 T cell receptor beta chains below, sequenced in a study of liver allograft versus peripheral blood T cells (dated by TCRdb to the early 2020s). Regarding the complete study: The study compared the T cell receptor repertoires present in transplanted livers with the repertoires present in the peripheral blood of liver transplant recipients.

The sample was run on an Illumina MiSeq. Through fastp at Q25 and MiXCR, TCRdb rebuilt clones from the public reads, retaining in-frame beta chains. Identical CDR3 proteins give one entry, which carries the most common genes and DNA. The sample table records about 13,000 distinct CDR3 sequences; about 19% of these occur just once. Over 10% of the sample goes to the ten largest clones. These TCRs come from a human patient who had a liver transplant. After a transplant, some T cells may have been passed on by the graft donor.

CDR3 bases: TGTGCCAGCAGCCCACAGGGGGACGAGCAGTACTTC. Amino acid sequence: CASSPQGDEQYF. The genes are TRBV9 and TRBJ2-7; the match to TRBD1 covers 8 bases. V trimming: 4 bases; J trimming: 5 bases; junction bases outside the gene matches: 2. This CDR3 has 12 amino acids. From germline, CDR1 is SGDLS and CDR2 YYNGEE.

This clonotype was picked up many times. The chain employs TRBV6-5 and TRBJ1-6; D gene ambiguous. The CDR3 consists of 17 residues. V lost 6 bases and J 0 bases, leaving 15 bases between the germline ends. Germline V gives CDR1 MNHEY, CDR2 SVGAGI. CDR3 coding DNA: TGTGCCAGCAGCAACATCGGGCAGTACTCCTATAATTCACCCCTCCACTTT. Protein product: CASSNIGQYSYNSPLHF.

This clonotype was detected many times. J is TRBJ1-5 and V is TRBV6-6; D is possibly TRBD1 (5 bases). The germline gives CDR1 MNHNY, CDR2 SVGAGI (reference sequence). The CDR3 runs 15 residues. V gave up 0 bases and J gave up 2 bases, with 8 bases separating them. As DNA, the CDR3 is TGTGCCAGCAGTTACTCTTCCAGGGGCAATCAGCCCCAGCATTTT. Residues: CASSYSSRGNQPQHF.

This clonotype has a count of ten or more. The genes are TRBV19 and TRBJ2-7; 8 positions match TRBD2. The ends lost 3 bases at V and 2 bases at J; junction bases unmatched: 6. This CDR3 is built from 15 residues. Germline V lookup: CDR1 LNHDA, CDR2 SQIVND (reference sequence). CDR3 in DNA: TGTGCCAGTAGTATCGGGCTAGCGGGTCCCTACGAGCAGTACTTC. Translating gives CASSIGLAGPYEQYF.

In this sample, this clonotype turned up many times. The chain couples TRBV10-3 to TRBJ1-1, with a possible D match to TRBD1 (5 bases). Germline CDR1 and CDR2: ENHRY and SYGVKD. Trimming pared 0 bases from V and 11 bases from J, leaving 13 bases between. The CDR3 runs to 13 residues. CDR3 in amino acids: CAISESGQRAAFF. The CDR3 coding sequence is TGTGCCATCAGTGAGTCGGGGCAGAGGGCTGCTTTCTTT.

This clonotype counts as medium-sized. The rearrangement joins TRBV18 to TRBJ1-6, with 7 positions matching TRBD1. Trimming took 5 bases from V and 7 from J; bases not matched to a gene: 5. Germline V lookup: CDR1 KGHSH, CDR2 LQKENI. The CDR3 runs 14 residues. This chain's CDR3 is CASSTGTENSPLHF. The CDR3, as DNA: TGTGCCAGCTCAACCGGGACAGAGAATTCACCCCTCCACTTT.

This clonotype is deemed medium-sized. Written as DNA, the CDR3 is TGTGCCATCAGTGAGGGGTCAGTGGGACAGGGGCGACGCTATGGCTACACCTTC. Translation gives CAISEGSVGQGRRYGYTF. This chain connects TRBV10-3 to TRBJ1-2; 10 positions agree with TRBD1. Germline values: CDR1 ENHRY, CDR2 SYGVKD. This CDR3 spans 18 amino acids. The V gene end was trimmed by 2 bases and the J gene end by 4 bases; junction bases not matched to a gene: 13.

There are many counts of this clonotype. V usage is TRBV7-2 and J usage is TRBJ2-5; TRBD1 agrees at 8 bases. This CDR3 has 14 residues. Germline CDR1 is SGHTA and CDR2 is FQGNSA. J gave up 5 bases and V 7 bases, and 9 bases lay outside the gene matches. The CDR3 DNA follows: TGTGCCAGCACCCTGCAGGGGGCGCGGGAGACCCAGTACTTC. It is translated as CASTLQGARETQYF. Supplemented by reference TRBV7-2 and TRBJ2-5, the full variable domain reads GAGVSQSPSNKVTEKGKDVELRCDPISGHTALYWYRQSLGQGLEFLIYFQGNSAPDKSGLPSDRFSAERTGGSVSTLTIQRTQQEDSAVYLCASTLQGARETQYFGPGTRLLVL.

By sample fraction, this clonotype is medium-sized. The V call is TRBV6-1, the J call TRBJ1-1; 9 nucleotides agree with TRBD1. CDR1 MNHNS and CDR2 SASEGT come from the germline V gene. There are 16 residues in the CDR3. J lost 3 bases, V lost 5 bases, and 10 bases had no gene match. CDR3 sequence: CASSFPPGQGHTEAFF. CDR3 in DNA: TGTGCCAGCAGTTTTCCTCCGGGACAGGGTCACACTGAAGCTTTCTTT.

This clonotype was detected only a few times. The V and J genes are TRBV7-2 and TRBJ2-7; TRBD1 might be the D (6 bases). The germline gives CDR1 SGHTA, CDR2 FQGNSA. This CDR3 is 14 amino acids long. With 3 bases removed from V and 3 bases from J, the gap between germline ends came to 12 bases. The CDR3 here is CASSFQGSDYEQYF. Here the CDR3 DNA reads TGTGCCAGCAGCTTTCAGGGGTCTGACTACGAGCAGTACTTC.

About this clonotype: Just one base apart from a much larger clone, this may be a read error. The rearrangement links TRBV7-2 to TRBJ2-5; D gene ambiguous. Germline V gene sequence: CDR1 SGHTA, CDR2 FQGNSA. The CDR3 is 13 residues long. CDR3 DNA: TGTGCCAGCAGCTTAGATTGGGAAGAGACCCAGCACTTC. Amino acid sequence: CASSLDWEETQHF.